A selection of T cell receptor beta chains follows, all from one sample in a study of blood T cell repertoires in COVID-19. Using immunoSEQ multiplex PCR, the repertoire was profiled, and TCRdb retains in-frame clones only, with some absent. The sample carries about 78,000 clones, almost 90% recorded once. Sequencing was done on a sample of peripheral blood. These receptors came from an elderly woman with active or convalescent COVID-19. The CDR3 runs from the conserved cysteine through the conserved F or W. The D gene is left open where the match is weak. Clone size is given for some rows only: seen once, a few or many times, or a class if the clone is expanded.

. TRBJ1-6 TRBV28 . CATQRGYNSPLHF TGTGCCACTCAAAGAGGGTATAATTCACCCCTCCACTTT
. TRBJ2-1 TRBV3-1/TRBV3-2 . CASSQSDRDEQFF TGTGCCAGCAGCCAATCCGATAGAGATGAGCAGTTCTTC
. TRBJ1-1 TRBV6-2/TRBV6-3 few CASSYSPRNTEAFF TGTGCCAGCAGTTACTCGCCGCGGAACACTGAAGCTTTCTTT
TRBD1 TRBJ1-2 TRBV24-1 . CATSDGGRGFAGYTF TGTGCCACCAGTGATGGGGGCAGGGGGTTCGCTGGCTACACCTTC
. TRBJ1-3 TRBV5-1 . CASSLIPGNTIYF TGCGCCAGCAGCTTGATCCCGGGAAACACCATATATTTT
. TRBJ2-3 TRBV28 . CASSLRFLADPSTDTQYF TGTGCCAGCAGTTTAAGGTTCTTAGCGGACCCTAGCACAGATACGCAGTATTTT
TRBD2 TRBJ2-2 TRBV6-5 . CASTGLAGTGELFF TGTGCCAGCACCGGACTAGCTGGAACCGGGGAGCTGTTTTTT
TRBD1 TRBJ2-1 TRBV27 . CASSLFGFGDRGSYNEQFF TGTGCCAGCAGTTTATTTGGGTTTGGGGACAGGGGCTCCTACAATGAGCAGTTCTTC
. TRBJ2-3 TRBV6-1 . CASSEGRWERWDTQYF TGTGCCAGCAGTGAAGGCCGTTGGGAGAGGTGGGATACGCAGTATTTT
. TRBJ2-2 TRBV7-3 . CASSGANTGELFF TGTGCCAGCAGCGGGGCCAACACCGGGGAGCTGTTTTTT
TRBD2 TRBJ2-1 TRBV5-4 . CASSLVGREDEQFF TGTGCCAGCAGCTTGGTGGGCCGGGAGGATGAGCAGTTCTTC
. TRBJ2-3 TRBV7-2 . CASSFSGFAGATDTQYF TGTGCCAGCAGCTTTTCGGGTTTCGCGGGGGCCACAGATACGCAGTATTTT
. TRBJ1-2 TRBV5-1 . CASSQLTDTSDYGYTF TGCGCCAGCAGCCAACTCACAGATACTAGTGACTATGGCTACACCTTC
TRBD2 TRBJ2-7 TRBV5-5 . CASSSIAGELEQYF TGTGCCAGCAGCTCTATAGCGGGAGAACTCGAGCAGTACTTC
TRBD2 TRBJ2-3 TRBV6-2/TRBV6-3 . CASSYGMRDYTDTQYF TGTGCCAGCAGTTATGGCATGAGGGACTACACAGATACGCAGTATTTT
TRBD2 TRBJ2-7 TRBV28 . CATGGGASSYEQYF TGTGCCACGGGCGGGGGGGCCTCCTCCTACGAGCAGTACTTC
TRBD1 TRBJ1-5 TRBV5-6 . CASSRGQTSNQPQHF TGTGCCAGCAGCCGGGGACAGACGAGCAATCAGCCCCAGCATTTT
. TRBJ1-2 TRBV29-1 . CSAQTGPYGYTF TGCAGCGCTCAGACAGGCCCCTATGGCTACACCTTC
. TRBJ2-7 TRBV28 once CASSDSLRQDPALRRGLSYEQYF TGTGCCAGCAGTGACTCCTTACGGCAGGACCCGGCTTTACGGCGGGGACTCTCCTACGAGCAGTACTTC
TRBD1 TRBJ1-4 TRBV5-1 . CASSLAGTGYEKLFF TGCGCCAGCAGCTTGGCGGGGACAGGGTATGAAAAACTGTTTTTT
. TRBJ2-1 TRBV28 . CASSFDTGVGNNEQFF TGTGCCAGCAGTTTTGATACTGGAGTCGGGAACAATGAGCAGTTCTTC
. TRBJ2-3 TRBV5-6 . CASKGLQPTDTQYF TGTGCCAGCAAGGGACTTCAGCCCACAGATACGCAGTATTTT
TRBD1 TRBJ1-2 TRBV28 . CASSLYMSRGQGGYTF TGTGCCAGCAGTTTATACATGAGCAGGGGGCAGGGTGGCTACACCTTC
. TRBJ2-3 TRBV6-5 . CASRLGASGTDTQYF TGTGCCAGCAGGCTGGGGGCTAGCGGAACAGATACGCAGTATTTT
. TRBJ1-2 TRBV18 few CASSPAGGAEGYTF TGTGCCAGCTCACCCGCCGGGGGGGCGGAGGGCTACACCTTC
. TRBJ1-4 TRBV5-1 . CASSQNPGEKLFF TGCGCCAGCAGCCAAAATCCCGGTGAAAAACTGTTTTTT
. TRBJ1-1 TRBV9 few CASSVDTNTEAFF TGTGCCAGCAGCGTGGACACAAACACTGAAGCTTTCTTT
. TRBJ1-1 TRBV6-5 . CASSYSWNTEAFF TGTGCCAGCAGTTACTCCTGGAACACTGAAGCTTTCTTT
TRBD1 TRBJ2-7 TRBV4-2 few CASRRTGTGFYEQYF TGTGCCAGCAGACGAACCGGGACAGGGTTCTACGAGCAGTACTTC
TRBD1 TRBJ2-5 TRBV6-2/TRBV6-3 . CASSPVGQGTTVQETQYF TGTGCCAGCAGCCCCGTGGGACAGGGGACGACAGTCCAAGAGACCCAGTACTTC
. TRBJ1-1 TRBV6-5 few CASSYSRGIGTEAFF TGTGCCAGCAGTTACTCGAGGGGGATAGGGACTGAAGCTTTCTTT
TRBD1 TRBJ2-5 TRBV5-1 . CASSFQTGGGETQYF TGCGCCAGCAGCTTCCAGACAGGGGGCGGGGAGACCCAGTACTTC
. TRBJ2-3 TRBV4-2 . CASSQVGAGTYTDTQYF TGTGCCAGCAGCCAAGTCGGTGCGGGGACCTACACAGATACGCAGTATTTT
TRBD1 TRBJ1-2 TRBV5-1 . CASSTQGAEGYTF TGCGCCAGCAGCACTCAGGGGGCTGAAGGCTACACCTTC
. TRBJ1-5 TRBV7-9 . CASSPWGLNSNQPQHF TGTGCCAGCAGCCCGTGGGGACTAAATAGCAATCAGCCCCAGCATTTT
. TRBJ1-4 TRBV4-2 . CASSPLMEATNEKLFF TGTGCCAGCAGCCCCCTTATGGAGGCAACTAATGAAAAACTGTTTTTT
TRBD1 TRBJ2-7 TRBV28 . CASSSTGGPYEQYF TGTGCCAGCAGTTCGACAGGGGGGCCCTACGAGCAGTACTTC
TRBD1 TRBJ2-5 TRBV6-2/TRBV6-3 once CASSTTGGLETQYF TGTGCCAGCAGTACGACAGGGGGACTAGAGACCCAGTACTTC
TRBD2 TRBJ2-5 TRBV27 . CASSIRRGYQETQYF TGTGCCAGCAGCATCAGGCGGGGGTACCAAGAGACCCAGTACTTC
. TRBJ2-7 TRBV6-5 . CASSRDWISSYEQYF TGTGCCAGCAGCCGGGACTGGATAAGCTCCTACGAGCAGTACTTC
. TRBJ2-1 TRBV30 . CAWSSENEQFF TGTGCCTGGTCGTCTGAGAATGAGCAGTTCTTC
TRBD1 TRBJ2-1 TRBV27 . CASSKKETGLEQFF TGTGCCAGCAGTAAAAAAGAGACAGGGCTTGAGCAGTTCTTC
TRBD2 TRBJ2-7 TRBV7-8 . CASSSGLGLAGGGDEQYF TGTGCCAGCAGCTCGGGTTTGGGACTAGCGGGAGGTGGCGACGAGCAGTACTTC